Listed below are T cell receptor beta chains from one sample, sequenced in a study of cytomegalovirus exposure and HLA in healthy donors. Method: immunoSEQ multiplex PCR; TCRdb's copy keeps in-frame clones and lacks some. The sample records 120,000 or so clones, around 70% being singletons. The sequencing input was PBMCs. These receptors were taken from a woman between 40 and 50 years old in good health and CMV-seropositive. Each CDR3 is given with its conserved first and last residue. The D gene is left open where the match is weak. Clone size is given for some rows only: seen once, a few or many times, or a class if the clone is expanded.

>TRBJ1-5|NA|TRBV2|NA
CASSVEADNQPQHF
TGTGCCAGCAGTGTAGAAGCGGACAATCAGCCCCAGCATTTT
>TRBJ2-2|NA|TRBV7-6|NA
CASSTFPGGELFF
TGTGCCAGCAGCACTTTTCCGGGTGGGGAGCTGTTTTTT
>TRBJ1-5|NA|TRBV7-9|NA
CASSFDLGGAQHF
TGTGCCAGCAGCTTCGACCTCGGGGGAGCCCAGCATTTT
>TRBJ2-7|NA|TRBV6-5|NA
CASSYNGRGGSYEQYF
TGTGCCAGCAGTTACAATGGAAGGGGGGGCTCCTACGAGCAGTACTTC
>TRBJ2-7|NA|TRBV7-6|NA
CASSFGGSGYEQYF
TGTGCCAGCAGCTTCGGGGGATCAGGCTACGAGCAGTACTTC
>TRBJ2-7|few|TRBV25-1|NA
CASSELGSGMDEQYF
TGTGCCAGCAGTGAATTAGGTTCGGGGATGGACGAGCAGTACTTC
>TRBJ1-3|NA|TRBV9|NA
CASSVDHTPGNTIYF
TGTGCCAGCAGCGTAGATCATACACCTGGAAACACCATATATTTT
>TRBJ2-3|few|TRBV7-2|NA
CASSLVLFAGTSTDTQYF
TGTGCCAGCAGCTTAGTCCTTTTTGCGGGTACTAGCACAGATACGCAGTATTTT
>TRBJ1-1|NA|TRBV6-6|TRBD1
CASSYPRDRGRTEAFF
TGTGCCAGCAGTTACCCTAGGGACAGGGGGAGGACTGAAGCTTTCTTT
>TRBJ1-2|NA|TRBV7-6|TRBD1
CASSLEVVDRANYGYTF
TGTGCCAGCAGCTTAGAAGTTGTCGACAGGGCCAACTATGGCTACACCTTC
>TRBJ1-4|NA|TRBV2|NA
CASSDNKGGKLFF
TGTGCCAGCAGTGATAATAAGGGCGGGAAACTGTTTTTT
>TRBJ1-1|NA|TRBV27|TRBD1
CASRLQGGSEAFF
TGTGCCAGCAGATTGCAAGGGGGCTCTGAAGCTTTCTTT
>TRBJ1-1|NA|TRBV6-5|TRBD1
CASRGTGSTEAFF
TGTGCCAGCAGGGGGACAGGGAGCACTGAAGCTTTCTTT
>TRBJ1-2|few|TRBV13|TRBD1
CASSTRAGGEGSYYGYTF
TGTGCCAGCAGCACTAGGGCAGGGGGCGAGGGGTCCTACTATGGCTACACCTTC
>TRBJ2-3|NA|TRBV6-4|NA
CASSDGQSTDTQYF
TGTGCCAGCAGTGACGGACAGAGCACAGATACGCAGTATTTT
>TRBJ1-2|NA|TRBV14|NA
CASSQVRVHGYTF
TGTGCCAGCAGCCAAGTGCGGGTTCATGGCTACACCTTC
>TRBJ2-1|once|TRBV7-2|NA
CASSIRETGNEQFF
TGTGCCAGCAGTATCCGGGAAACTGGGAATGAGCAGTTCTTC
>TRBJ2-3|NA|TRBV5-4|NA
CASSAKTSTDTQYF
TGTGCCAGCAGCGCAAAAACAAGCACAGATACGCAGTATTTT
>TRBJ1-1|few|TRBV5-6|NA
CASSPGVTEAFF
TGTGCCAGCAGCCCAGGGGTCACTGAAGCTTTCTTT
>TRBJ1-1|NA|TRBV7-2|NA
CASSLLVNTEAFF
TGTGCCAGCAGCTTATTAGTGAACACTGAAGCTTTCTTT
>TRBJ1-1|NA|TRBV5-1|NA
CASSETGGGEAFF
TGCGCCAGCAGCGAAACTGGGGGGGGTGAAGCTTTCTTT
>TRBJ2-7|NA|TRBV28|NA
CASTWRGGPTYEQYF
TGTGCCAGCACCTGGAGGGGAGGCCCAACCTACGAGCAGTACTTC
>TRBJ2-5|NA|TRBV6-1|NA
CASSETRYF
TGTGCCAGCAGTGAGACACGATACTTC
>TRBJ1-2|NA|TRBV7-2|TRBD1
CASSPRTGSNYGYTF
TGTGCCAGCAGCCCCCGGACAGGTTCTAACTATGGCTACACCTTC
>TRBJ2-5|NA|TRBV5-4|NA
CASSSTWGNQETQYF
TGTGCCAGCAGCTCTACCTGGGGCAACCAAGAGACCCAGTACTTC
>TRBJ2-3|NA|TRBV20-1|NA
CSARDRRGGYF
TGCAGTGCTAGAGATAGACGGGGAGGGTATTTT
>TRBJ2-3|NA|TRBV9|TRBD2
CASSVASGLTDTQYF
TGTGCCAGCAGCGTAGCTAGCGGGCTCACAGATACGCAGTATTTT
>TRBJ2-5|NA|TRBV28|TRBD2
CASSLRLAGGETQYF
TGTGCCAGCAGTTTGCGGCTAGCGGGGGGAGAGACCCAGTACTTC
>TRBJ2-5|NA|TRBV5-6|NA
CASSFRGAHETQYF
TGTGCCAGCAGCTTTCGGGGGGCCCACGAGACCCAGTACTTC
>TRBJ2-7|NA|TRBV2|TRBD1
CASLGGPSYEQYF
TGTGCCAGCCTAGGGGGCCCCTCCTACGAGCAGTACTTC
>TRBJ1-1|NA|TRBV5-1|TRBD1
CASSSGQSNTEAFF
TGCGCCAGCAGCTCGGGACAGAGCAACACTGAAGCTTTCTTT
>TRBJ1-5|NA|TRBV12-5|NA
CASGTAVSVNQPQHF
TGTGCTAGTGGTACAGCCGTCTCTGTCAATCAGCCCCAGCATTTT
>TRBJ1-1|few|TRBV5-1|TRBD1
CASSSPGQGTEAFF
TGCGCCAGCAGCTCTCCGGGACAGGGCACTGAAGCTTTCTTT
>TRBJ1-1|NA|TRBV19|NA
CASTTYLNTEAFF
TGTGCCAGTACTACTTACCTGAACACTGAAGCTTTCTTT
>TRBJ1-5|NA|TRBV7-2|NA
CASSLVSRGNQPQHF
TGTGCCAGCAGCTTAGTGTCCAGGGGAAATCAGCCCCAGCATTTT
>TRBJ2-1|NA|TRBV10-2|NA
CASSEGQIDEQFF
TGCGCCAGCAGTGAAGGACAAATCGATGAGCAGTTCTTC
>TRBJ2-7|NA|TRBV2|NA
CASSETGTSKYF
TGTGCCAGCAGTGAGACAGGTACGAGCAAGTACTTC
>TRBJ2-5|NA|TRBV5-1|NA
CASSPYQETQYF
TGCGCCAGCAGCCCGTACCAAGAGACCCAGTACTTC
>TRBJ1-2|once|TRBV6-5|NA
CASSYSGQGNYGYTF
TGTGCCAGCAGTTATTCTGGCCAGGGGAACTATGGCTACACCTTC
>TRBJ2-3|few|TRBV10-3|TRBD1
CAISEGYGQADTQYF
TGTGCCATCAGTGAGGGCTACGGACAGGCAGATACGCAGTATTTT
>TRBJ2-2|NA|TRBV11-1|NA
CASSARRTAGELFF
TGTGCCAGCAGCGCCAGGAGGACGGCCGGGGAGCTGTTTTTT
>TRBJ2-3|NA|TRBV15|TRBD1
CATSRDGQVTDTQYF
TGTGCCACCAGCAGAGACGGACAGGTCACAGATACGCAGTATTTT